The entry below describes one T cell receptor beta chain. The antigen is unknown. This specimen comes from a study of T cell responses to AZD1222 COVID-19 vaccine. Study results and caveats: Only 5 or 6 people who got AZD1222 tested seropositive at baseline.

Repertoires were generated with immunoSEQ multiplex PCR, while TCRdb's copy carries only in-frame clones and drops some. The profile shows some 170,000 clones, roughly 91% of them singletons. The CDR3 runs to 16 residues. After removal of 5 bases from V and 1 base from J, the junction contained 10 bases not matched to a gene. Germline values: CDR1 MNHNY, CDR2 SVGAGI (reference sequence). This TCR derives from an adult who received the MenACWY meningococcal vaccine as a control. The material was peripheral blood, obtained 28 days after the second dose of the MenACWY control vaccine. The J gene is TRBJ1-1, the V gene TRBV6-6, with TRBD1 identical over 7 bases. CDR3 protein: CASSKATGAGNTEAFF. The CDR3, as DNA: TGTGCCAGCAGTAAGGCAACAGGGGCGGGGAACACTGAAGCTTTCTTT.